Following are 8 T cell receptor beta chains from one sample sequenced in a study of T cells in Graves' hyperthyroidism and ophthalmopathy. TCR beta CDR3 sequences were amplified from RNA transcripts. The primer set for the first-round RT-PCR of the TCR CDR3 was HTBI. TCRdb recomputed calls from the multiplex PCR reads with MiXCR, one row per CDR3 protein. This sample has a few hundred thousand distinct CDR3 sequences, with around 14% found just once. The sequenced sample consisted of blood. These TCRs come from a woman aged 25 to 39 with Graves' hyperthyroidism.

Many counts were recorded for this clonotype. The chain carries TRBV5-5 and TRBJ1-4, with D perhaps matching TRBD1 (5 bases). V lost 2 bases and J lost 2, with 7 bases in between. From germline, CDR1 is SGHKS and CDR2 YYEKEE (reference sequence). The length of the CDR3 is 14 residues. CDR3 region: CASSFRQTNEKLFF. As DNA, the CDR3 is TGTGCCAGCAGCTTCAGACAGACTAATGAAAAACTGTTTTTT. Full variable domain (outside the CDR3, taken from reference TRBV5-5 and TRBJ1-4): DAGVTQSPTHLIKTRGQQVTLRCSPISGHKSVSWYQQVLGQGPQFIFQYYEKEERGRGNFPDRFSARQFPNYSSELNVNALLLGDSALYLCASSFRQTNEKLFFGSGTQLSVL.

Notes on this clonotype: A single base separates this from a much larger clone, so it may be a read error. The CDR3 sequence is CSAREGLWAGDYNEQFF. CDR3 bases: TGCAGTGCTAGAGAGGGGCTGTGGGCGGGAGACTACAATGAGCAGTTCTTC. This chain joins TRBV20-1 and TRBJ2-1; 7 bases are a match to TRBD2. Germline V gene sequence: CDR1 DFQATT, CDR2 SNEGSKA (reference sequence). The CDR3 consists of 17 residues. The trim removed 0 bases at V and 3 bases at J, leaving 11 bases unmatched.

This clonotype has at least ten counts. This chain links TRBV2 with TRBJ1-1, with 7 nucleotides matching TRBD1. The length of the CDR3 is 14 residues. J lost 1 base, V lost 6 bases, and 5 bases had no gene match. The germline V gene has CDR1 SNHLY and CDR2 FYNNEI. CDR3 sequence reads: CASSPGTENTEAFF. The CDR3 DNA reads as TGTGCCAGCAGCCCTGGGACAGAGAACACTGAAGCTTTCTTT.

In this sample, this clonotype turned up many times. V is TRBV10-3 and J is TRBJ2-1, with 12 bases matching TRBD2. This CDR3 region has 17 residues. Germline-derived CDR1 and CDR2 are ENHRY and SYGVKD. The ends lost 11 bases at V and 1 base at J; junction bases unmatched: 12. CDR3 DNA sequence: TGTGCCCCCCGACGGCTAGCGGGAGGGCCGTCCTACAATGAGCAGTTCTTC. This codes for CAPRRLAGGPSYNEQFF.

This clonotype was recorded at least ten times. This rearrangement joins TRBV2 to TRBJ1-5; 8 bases match TRBD1. Germline V gene lookup returns CDR1 SNHLY and CDR2 FYNNEI. Losses at the gene ends were 6 bases for V and 4 bases for J; bases not matched to a gene: 2. This CDR3 has 13 amino acids. In nucleotides, the CDR3 is TGTGCCAGCAGAGGACAGGGAAATCAGCCCCAGCATTTT. Residues: CASRGQGNQPQHF.

The chain uses TRBV27 and TRBJ1-1; TRBD1 aligns across 7 bases. This CDR3 has 18 residues. V dropped 4 bases and J dropped 2; count of bases not matched to a gene: 16. Germline V CDR1 and CDR2: MNHEY, SMNVEV (reference sequence). DNA of the CDR3: TGTGCCAGCAGTTCGATAGCCCCTGGGGACAGAAGAAACACTGAAGCTTTCTTT. Its protein product is CASSSIAPGDRRNTEAFF.

This chain joins TRBV5-1 and TRBJ2-5; D unclear. In germline, CDR1 is SGHRS, CDR2 YFSETQ. Trimming took off 2 bases at V and 1 base at J, with 9 bases between the two ends. The CDR3 runs 14 residues. CDR3 in amino acids: CASSFNPPQETQYF. The CDR3 DNA follows: TGCGCCAGCAGCTTCAACCCACCCCAAGAGACCCAGTACTTC.

There are many counts of this clonotype. This rearrangement joins TRBV6-1 to TRBJ2-1; 9 bases are a match to TRBD1. Trimming removed 6 bases from V and 10 bases from J; junction bases left unmatched: 4. Germline V lookup: CDR1 MNHNS, CDR2 SASEGT. This CDR3 comprises 12 residues. The CDR3 here is CASSRTGAEQFF. The CDR3 nucleotides are TGTGCCAGCAGCCGGACAGGGGCCGAGCAGTTCTTC.